These T cell receptor beta chains were read from a single sample in a study of blood T cell repertoires in COVID-19. Method: immunoSEQ multiplex PCR; TCRdb's copy keeps in-frame clones and lacks some. The sample records more than 150,000 clones, more than 70% being singletons. Sequencing used peripheral blood. These receptors came from a man aged 45-65 years with active or convalescent COVID-19. Each CDR3 is given without its conserved first and last residue. Fields, in order: J gene, V gene, CDR3 protein.

TRBJ2-1 TRBV28 ASSLLRDEQF
TRBJ2-1 TRBV18 ASSPTVVTHNEQF
TRBJ2-5 TRBV2 ASSEGRPAETQY
TRBJ2-1 TRBV3-1/TRBV3-2 ASSQGGVASGGNEQF
TRBJ2-5 TRBV11-2 ASSLAAPGSSQETQY
TRBJ2-5 TRBV3-1/TRBV3-2 ASSNRAQTQY
TRBJ2-1 TRBV9 ASSVAVVAPYNEQF
TRBJ1-2 TRBV19 ASSIQGFDYGYT
TRBJ2-3 TRBV24-1 ATKGGTSTDTQY
TRBJ2-5 TRBV6-2/TRBV6-3 ASSYPPGQGVETQY
TRBJ1-4 TRBV6-5 ASSPVATNEKLF